The source of this TCR beta chain is a study of cytomegalovirus exposure and HLA in healthy donors. General study findings and limits: The study dropped some indistinguishable V segments, TRBV6-2 and TRBV6-3 among them.

As for this clone: Its antigen is undetermined.

With 60 Vbeta and 13 Jbeta primers, the PCR was carried out. Clones were read by immunoSEQ multiplex PCR, and TCRdb kept only the in-frame ones, dropping some. The table lists over 100,000 clones. CDR1 is MRHNA and CDR2 is SNTAGT in the germline V gene. V shed 5 bases and J shed 0 bases, with 15 bases lying between them. The CDR3 totals 16 residues. The sequenced sample consisted of PBMCs. The sequence was obtained from a middle-aged woman in good health and CMV-seropositive. This chain links TRBV6-4 with TRBJ2-3, with D tentatively TRBD1 (6 bases). The CDR3 DNA reads as TGTGCCAGCAGTCTTGAGGATGACAGGAGCACAGATACGCAGTATTTT. Its translation is CASSLEDDRSTDTQYF.